Each of the 25 T cell receptor beta chains below was sequenced from the same sample in a study of T-cell memory formation after mild COVID-19. TCRdb re-analysed the 5' RACE reads in MiXCR, keeping a single row per CDR3 protein. The sample has hundreds of thousands of distinct CDR3 sequences; roughly 26% are singletons. The sequenced sample was PBMCs or a T cell subset sorted from them (not recorded which). The source of these receptors is an adult woman who had mild COVID-19 (a few samples of this study predate the infection). Cell type and time point are not known.

This clonotype was found a few times. V and J are TRBV24-1 and TRBJ1-3; 10 bases align to TRBD1. Germline loops: CDR1 KGHDR, CDR2 SFDVKD. Trimming at V came to 9 bases and at J to 3 bases, leaving 7 bases not matched to a gene. The CDR3 runs to 15 residues. This CDR3 reads CATDAGTGVGNTIYF. CDR3 sequence (DNA): TGTGCCACCGATGCCGGGACAGGGGTTGGAAACACCATATATTTT.

J is TRBJ2-7 and V is TRBV7-3, with 7 positions matching TRBD1. Germline V gene sequence: CDR1 SGHTA, CDR2 FQGTGA. The CDR3 runs to 15 residues. J lost 3 bases, V lost 1 base, and 6 bases had no gene match. Here the CDR3 DNA reads TGTGCCAGCAGCTTAAATCGGGGACAGAGCTACGAGCAGTACTTC. Protein product: CASSLNRGQSYEQYF.

This sequence joins TRBV7-8 and TRBJ2-1, with D possibly TRBD2 on 5 matching bases. The CDR3 extends over 17 amino acids. With 4 bases removed from V and 7 bases from J, the gap between germline ends came to 23 bases. Germline loops: CDR1 SGHVS, CDR2 FQNEAQ. CDR3 loop: CASSSLRLAAPVNEQFF. The CDR3 DNA reads TGTGCCAGCAGCTCACTTCGTCTAGCCGCCCCGGTGAATGAGCAGTTCTTC.

This clonotype was seen more than once but under ten times. The J gene is TRBJ1-4, the V gene TRBV7-3; no clear D gene. Germline CDR1 and CDR2: SGHTA and FQGTGA. CDR3 size: 13 residues. V was trimmed by 2 bases and J by 7 bases, leaving 8 bases between them. The CDR3 here is CASSLVGGEKLFF. The CDR3 nucleotides read TGTGCCAGCAGCTTAGTGGGAGGTGAAAAACTGTTTTTT.

This clonotype was seen a few times. The J gene is TRBJ2-3, the V gene TRBV12-3 or TRBV12-4; D remains ambiguous. Trimming removed 5 bases at V and 6 bases at J, with 9 bases between. The CDR3 totals 12 residues. In DNA, the CDR3 is TGTGCCAGCAGTCCCGTCAGGGATACGCAGTATTTT. Protein: CASSPVRDTQYF.

V gene TRBV12-3 or TRBV12-4 combines with J gene TRBJ1-2; D remains unclear. The V end was cut by 2 bases, the J end by 4 bases, with 11 bases between. CDR3 length equals 14 residues. This CDR3 reads CASSLLRAGYGYTF. In DNA, the CDR3 is TGTGCCAGCAGTTTATTAAGGGCTGGCTATGGCTACACCTTC.

The V gene is TRBV24-1, the J gene TRBJ2-1; 9 nucleotides match TRBD2. The germline V gene has CDR1 KGHDR and CDR2 SFDVKD. The CDR3 runs 16 residues. V dropped 1 base and J dropped 6; count of bases not matched to a gene: 6. The CDR3 is CATSDFRRLAVNEQFF. Here the CDR3 DNA reads TGTGCCACCAGTGATTTCCGCAGACTAGCGGTCAATGAGCAGTTCTTC.

The chain couples TRBV20-1 to TRBJ2-1; 12 positions match TRBD2. The CDR3 runs 14 residues. V lost 5 bases and J lost 6; bases outside the gene matches: 5. Germline CDR1 DFQATT, CDR2 SNEGSKA (reference sequence). The DNA of the CDR3 is TGCAGTGCTTCGACTAGCGGGAGAGGCAATGAGCAGTTCTTC. As protein: CSASTSGRGNEQFF.

CDR3 bases: TGTGCCAGCAGCTTAACCTTCCTGGATACGCAGTATTTT. It specifies CASSLTFLDTQYF. The gene calls are TRBV7-3 and TRBJ2-3; D gene ambiguous. There are 13 residues in the CDR3. Germline CDR1 and CDR2: SGHTA and FQGTGA. Trimming took off 0 bases at V and 6 bases at J, with 7 bases between the two ends.

The chain has TRBV9 and TRBJ2-1, with D hard to call. The CDR3 consists of 14 residues. Germline CDR1 and CDR2: SGDLS and YYNGEE. V shed 4 bases and J shed 5 bases, with 13 bases lying between them. The CDR3 sequence is CASSRTDGNNEQFF. The CDR3 nucleotides read TGTGCCAGCAGCCGGACGGACGGAAACAATGAGCAGTTCTTC.

This clonotype came up many times. The V and J genes are TRBV6-6 and TRBJ1-5; no clear D. Germline-derived CDR1 and CDR2 are MNHNY and SVGAGI (reference sequence). The V and J ends lost 6 bases and 3 bases respectively, with 9 bases between them. The CDR3 runs 13 residues. The CDR3 nucleotides read TGTGCCAGCAGCACAGAGGTCAATCAGCCCCAGCATTTT. It is translated as CASSTEVNQPQHF.

This clonotype has a count of ten or more. The V and J genes are TRBV30 and TRBJ2-1; D remains unclear. This CDR3 spans 14 amino acids. V dropped 0 bases and J dropped 0 bases, with 6 bases sitting between them. In germline, CDR1 is GTSNPN, CDR2 SVGIG (reference sequence). The CDR3 reads CAWSVLLSYNEQFF. The CDR3 bases are TGTGCCTGGAGTGTATTGCTCTCCTACAATGAGCAGTTCTTC.

This clonotype came up a few times. One end of the junction is discordant with germline, which a read error may explain. The J gene is TRBJ2-3, the V gene TRBV7-7; TRBD2 matches at 12 bases. Per the germline V gene, CDR1 is SSHAT and CDR2 is FNYEAQ (reference sequence). The CDR3 covers 16 residues. In DNA form, the CDR3 reads TGTGCTAGCAGCCCGACTAGCGGGAGAAGGACAGATACGCAGTATTTT. Encoded protein: CASSPTSGRRTDTQYF. The full variable domain, completed using reference TRBV7-7 and TRBJ2-3, is GAGVSQSPRYKVTKRGQDVTLRCDPISSHATLYWYQQALGQGPEFLTYFNYEAQPDKSGLPSDRFSAERPEGSISTLTIQRTEQRDSAMYRCASSPTSGRRTDTQYFGPGTRLTVL.

The genes are TRBV20-1 and TRBJ2-5; D uncertain. V lost 3 bases, J lost 2 bases, and 10 bases lay in between. The germline V gene encodes CDR1 DFQATT and CDR2 SNEGSKA (reference sequence). This CDR3 contains 13 residues. The CDR3 loop is CSARLLVQETQYF. In DNA, the CDR3 is TGCAGTGCTAGGTTGCTGGTGCAAGAGACCCAGTACTTC.

This clonotype was recorded once. This chain connects TRBV20-1 to TRBJ1-4, with 8 positions matching TRBD1. Germline assignment: CDR1 DFQATT and CDR2 SNEGSKA (reference sequence). The junction had 8 bases not matched to a gene; V was cut back by 0 bases and J by 11 bases. The CDR3 loop spans 14 amino acids. CDR3 in DNA: TGCAGTGCTAGAGAGCCGACAGGGGTAGGGAAACTGTTTTTT. It is translated as CSAREPTGVGKLFF.

V gene TRBV12-3 or TRBV12-4 combines with J gene TRBJ1-3, with a possible D match to TRBD1 (5 bases). V dropped 4 bases and J dropped 11 bases, with 15 bases sitting between them. This CDR3 spans 13 amino acids. In nucleotides, the CDR3 is TGTGCCAGCAGTTCGTTCCAGGGTGCTCCCATATATTTT. As protein: CASSSFQGAPIYF.

The chain has TRBV15 and TRBJ2-3; D may be TRBD2 (6 bases). CDR3 length: 17 amino acids. Between the trimmed V and J ends, which lost 1 base and 2 bases, there was a span of 16 bases. Per germline, CDR1 LNHNV and CDR2 YYDKDF (reference sequence). The CDR3 is CATSRGFQRAITDTQYF. CDR3 DNA: TGTGCCACCAGCAGAGGATTTCAGCGGGCTATCACAGATACGCAGTATTTT.

A few counts support this clonotype. The chain recombines TRBV27 with TRBJ2-7, with 7 bases fitting TRBD1. The CDR3 extends over 13 amino acids. Germline CDR1 MNHEY, CDR2 SMNVEV (reference sequence). V shed 7 bases and J 2 bases; nucleotides not matched to a gene: 5. In nucleotides, the CDR3 is TGTGCCAGCAAAATGCAGGGGGCCTACGAGCAGTACTTC. Its translation: CASKMQGAYEQYF.

The V call is TRBV5-1, the J call TRBJ2-7; no definite D call. Germline V gene data show CDR1 as SGHRS and CDR2 as YFSETQ. The CDR3 is made up of 14 amino acids. Trimming removed 3 bases at V and 0 bases at J, with 10 bases between. CDR3 in amino acids: CASSSGRISYEQYF. CDR3 bases: TGCGCCAGCAGCTCCGGACGAATCTCCTACGAGCAGTACTTC.

The chain recombines TRBV5-1 with TRBJ2-1; 9 nucleotides align to TRBD2. The J segment lost 9 bases and the V segment lost 0 bases, leaving 10 bases of the junction unmatched. The germline CDR1 and CDR2 sequences are SGHRS and YFSETQ. The CDR3 covers 16 residues. The CDR3: CASSLEAGGNLGEQFF. The DNA of the CDR3 is TGCGCCAGCAGCTTGGAAGCGGGGGGCAATCTTGGTGAGCAGTTCTTC.

This chain links TRBV7-9 with TRBJ2-7; D not certain. CDR3 size: 12 residues. V shed 3 bases and J shed 4 bases, with 7 bases lying between them. The germline gives CDR1 SEHNR, CDR2 FQNEAQ (reference sequence). The CDR3 coding sequence is TGTGCCAGCAGCTTTAGTGTTTACGAGCAGTACTTC. Its protein is CASSFSVYEQYF.

The chain employs TRBV6-2 or TRBV6-3 and TRBJ2-7, with 7 bases lining up with TRBD2. With 4 bases clipped from V and 2 bases from J, the junction kept 8 bases outside the gene matches. The CDR3 is 15 residues long. Germline values: CDR1 MNHEY, CDR2 SVGEGT. CDR3 sequence (DNA): TGTGCCAGCAGTTCTTTCCTAGCGGCGACCTACGAGCAGTACTTC. It yields the protein CASSSFLAATYEQYF.

This clonotype showed up just a few times. The chain links TRBV7-6 to TRBJ2-7, with TRBD2 matching over 10 bases. V lost 4 bases and J lost 6; bases outside the gene matches: 6. There are 14 residues in the CDR3. Germline V gene data show CDR1 as SGHVS and CDR2 as FNYEAQ. CDR3 loop: CASSSWTSGPEQYF. As DNA, the CDR3 is TGTGCCAGCAGCTCCTGGACTAGCGGTCCCGAGCAGTACTTC.

This clonotype was seen only a few times. The rearrangement joins TRBV5-5 to TRBJ1-6; 9 bases map to TRBD1. V lost 4 bases to trimming and J lost 9 bases; unmatched junction nucleotides: 2. The CDR3 extends over 13 amino acids. CDR1 and CDR2 (germline): SGHKS, YYEKEE (reference sequence). CDR3 nucleotide sequence: TGTGCCAGCAGCGGGGACAGGGTTTCACCCCTCCACTTT. This codes for CASSGDRVSPLHF. Using reference TRBV5-5 and TRBJ1-6 for the parts outside the CDR3, the full variable domain is DAGVTQSPTHLIKTRGQQVTLRCSPISGHKSVSWYQQVLGQGPQFIFQYYEKEERGRGNFPDRFSARQFPNYSSELNVNALLLGDSALYLCASSGDRVSPLHFGNGTRLTVT.

The CDR3 DNA is TGTGCCAGCAGCCAGATGGGCCCGGGACAGTCTTCCGAGCAGTTCTTC. Protein: CASSQMGPGQSSEQFF. The rearrangement uses TRBV14 and TRBJ2-1; 7 bases fit TRBD1. Germline V CDR1 and CDR2: SGHDN, FVKESK. The CDR3 has 16 residues. V trimming: 3 bases; J trimming: 10 bases; junction bases outside the gene matches: 15.